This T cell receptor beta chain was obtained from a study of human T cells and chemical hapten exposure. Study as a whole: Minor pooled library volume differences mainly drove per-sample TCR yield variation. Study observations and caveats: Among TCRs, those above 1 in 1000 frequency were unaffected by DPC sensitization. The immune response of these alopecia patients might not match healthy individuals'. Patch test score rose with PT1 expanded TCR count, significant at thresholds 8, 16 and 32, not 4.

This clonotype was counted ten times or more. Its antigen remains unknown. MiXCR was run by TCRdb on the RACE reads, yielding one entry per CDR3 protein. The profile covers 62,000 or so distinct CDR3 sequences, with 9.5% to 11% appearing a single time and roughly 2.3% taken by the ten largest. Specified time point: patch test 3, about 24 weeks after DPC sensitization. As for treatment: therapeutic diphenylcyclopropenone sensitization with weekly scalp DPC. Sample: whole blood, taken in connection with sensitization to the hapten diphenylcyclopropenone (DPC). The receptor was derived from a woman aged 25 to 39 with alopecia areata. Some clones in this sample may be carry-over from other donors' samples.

CDR3 in amino acids: CASSLRRVETFF. The CDR3 coding sequence is TGTGCCAGCAGCTTACGCAGGGTCGAGACTTTCTTT. The chain carries TRBV7-2 and TRBJ1-1; possible D gene TRBD1, 5 bases. Between the trimmed V and J ends, which lost 2 bases and 12 bases, there was a span of 13 bases. The CDR3 extends over 12 amino acids. Germline V gives CDR1 SGHTA, CDR2 FQGNSA.